The 25 T cell receptor beta chains listed next were all sequenced from one sample in a study of human T cells and chemical hapten exposure. This sample's time point: patch test 3, about 24 weeks after DPC sensitization. Treatment specified: therapeutic diphenylcyclopropenone sensitization with weekly scalp DPC. TCRdb ran MiXCR on the RACE reads and lists one entry per CDR3 protein. Among 110,000 or so distinct CDR3 sequences listed, less than 40% were seen once. Material: whole blood, obtained in connection with sensitization to the hapten diphenylcyclopropenone (DPC). These receptors all come from a middle-aged man with alopecia areata. Some clones in this sample may be carry-over from other donors' samples.

This clonotype was counted only a few times. The chain uses TRBV5-5 and TRBJ2-7; tentatively, D is TRBD1 (6 bases). The CDR3 runs 15 residues. Trimming cost V 4 bases and J 2 bases, with 16 bases left between them. Germline assignment: CDR1 SGHKS and CDR2 YYEKEE (reference sequence). CDR3 residues: CASSPVSGAPYEQYF. CDR3 sequence (DNA): TGTGCCAGCAGCCCGGTTTCAGGGGCCCCCTACGAGCAGTACTTC.

This clonotype was seen only a few times. V gene TRBV12-3 or TRBV12-4 combines with J gene TRBJ2-3; D remains ambiguous. V lost 7 bases to trimming and J lost 2 bases, with 13 bases between them. The CDR3 runs to 14 residues. The CDR3 bases are TGTGCCAGCAAGAGCCAGTCGGTCACAGATACGCAGTATTTT. Translating gives CASKSQSVTDTQYF.

CDR3 sequence reads: CASSYEVGRSGTVPYEQYF. The CDR3 nucleotides read TGTGCCAGCAGTTACGAAGTGGGGCGGAGTGGGACCGTTCCCTACGAGCAGTACTTC. The chain has TRBV6-2 or TRBV6-3 and TRBJ2-7; D is tentatively TRBD1 or TRBD2 (5 bases each). Trimming removed 2 bases at V and 2 bases at J, with 25 bases between. This CDR3 is 19 amino acids long. Germline CDR1 and CDR2: MNHEY and SVGEGT.

The chain has TRBV29-1 and TRBJ1-1, with D unclear. The CDR3 contains 13 residues. Germline values: CDR1 SQVTM, CDR2 ANQGSEA. V gave up 5 bases and J gave up 3 bases, with 13 bases separating them. Here the CDR3 reads CSVNWAPHTEAFF. The CDR3 DNA sequence: TGCAGCGTTAATTGGGCTCCTCACACTGAAGCTTTCTTT.

This clonotype was seen ten or more times. The rearrangement links TRBV9 to TRBJ2-7, with 10 nucleotides matching TRBD2. CDR1 is SGDLS and CDR2 is YYNGEE in the germline V gene. The CDR3 loop spans 17 amino acids. V shed 2 bases, J shed 3 bases, and the junction held 11 bases outside the gene matches. This CDR3 is CASSVRLAGDGFYEQYV. CDR3 nucleotide sequence: TGTGCCAGCAGCGTCCGACTAGCGGGTGACGGATTCTACGAGCAGTACGTC.

The CDR3, as DNA: TGTGCCAGCAGTTACCCCGGACTAGCGGGAGGGGATGAGCAGTTCTTC. Amino acids: CASSYPGLAGGDEQFF. The V and J genes are TRBV6-5 and TRBJ2-1; the match to TRBD2 covers 15 bases. The CDR3 covers 16 residues. Germline CDR1 reads MNHEY; CDR2 reads SVGAGI. The trim removed 2 bases at V and 8 bases at J, leaving 4 bases unmatched.

The chain is built from TRBV11-2 and TRBJ1-5; 8 nucleotides match TRBD1. This CDR3 contains 13 residues. V lost 4 bases and J lost 9; bases outside the gene matches: 5. Germline values: CDR1 SGHAT, CDR2 FQNNGV. The CDR3 loop reads CASSYDRGSPQHF. The CDR3 bases are TGTGCCAGCAGCTACGACAGGGGATCGCCCCAGCATTTT.

In this sample, this clonotype turned up a few times. J is TRBJ2-5 and V is TRBV7-2, with 10 bases identical to TRBD2. Germline loops: CDR1 SGHTA, CDR2 FQGNSA. V dropped 2 bases and J dropped 3; count of bases not matched to a gene: 3. This CDR3 contains 15 residues. Here the CDR3 DNA reads TGTGCCAGCAGCTTAACTAGCGGGACAGAAGAGACCCAGTACTTC. Translated, it gives CASSLTSGTEETQYF.

The chain is built from TRBV29-1 and TRBJ2-5; a possible D gene is TRBD1 (5 bases). Deletions cut 0 bases from V and 1 base from J, with 6 bases between. The length of the CDR3 is 13 residues. Germline CDR1 reads SQVTM; CDR2 reads ANQGSEA. The DNA for the CDR3 is TGCAGCGTTGAAGAACAGGTCCAAGAGACCCAGTACTTC. Its translation is CSVEEQVQETQYF. The complete variable domain, with remaining parts taken from reference TRBV29-1 and TRBJ2-5, reads SAVISQKPSRDICQRGTSLTIQCQVDSQVTMMFWYRQQPGQSLTLIATANQGSEATYESGFVIDKFPISRPNLTFSTLTVSNMSPEDSSIYLCSVEEQVQETQYFGPGTRLLVL.

The V gene is TRBV6-1, the J gene TRBJ2-7; D could derive from TRBD1 or TRBD2 (7 bases each). The V gene lost 10 bases and the J gene lost 4 bases, with 20 bases spanning the gap. The length of the CDR3 is 14 residues. Germline V gene sequence: CDR1 MNHNS, CDR2 SASEGT. CDR3 amino acids: CAISPQAGQYEQYF. DNA for the CDR3: TGTGCCATAAGCCCACAAGCGGGACAGTACGAGCAGTACTTC.

The V and J genes are TRBV20-1 and TRBJ2-3; 10 bases match TRBD2. CDR1 and CDR2 (germline): DFQATT, SNEGSKA (reference sequence). The ends lost 5 bases at V and 2 bases at J; junction bases unmatched: 16. The CDR3 has 18 residues. The CDR3 nucleotides read TGCAGTGCTGGAGGGTACAACCGACTAGCGGGCTTCACAGATACGCAGTATTTT. The encoded protein is CSAGGYNRLAGFTDTQYF.

This clonotype was detected a few times. V usage is TRBV18 and J usage is TRBJ2-3; 13 positions match TRBD2. The CDR3 length is 17 residues. J was trimmed by 0 bases and V by 3 bases; bases with no gene match: 3. Germline CDR1 is KGHSH and CDR2 is LQKENI. CDR3 DNA sequence: TGTGCCAGCTCACCTCGGACTAGCGGGGGTAGCACAGATACGCAGTATTTT. It is translated as CASSPRTSGGSTDTQYF.

The V and J genes are TRBV29-1 and TRBJ2-1; 8 bases fit TRBD2. The germline V gene encodes CDR1 SQVTM and CDR2 ANQGSEA. CDR3 length: 13 residues. Trimming removed 5 bases from V and 6 bases from J; junction bases left unmatched: 6. The DNA of the CDR3 is TGCAGCGTTAGACCGGGAGGGGCCAATGAGCAGTTCTTC. This gives the protein CSVRPGGANEQFF.

The chain links TRBV7-6 to TRBJ2-3, with TRBD2 matching over 7 bases. Germline CDR1 is SGHVS and CDR2 is FNYEAQ. V shed 4 bases, J shed 0 bases, and the junction held 7 bases outside the gene matches. This CDR3 has 16 amino acids. The CDR3 DNA sequence: TGTGCCAGCAGCTCTTCGACTAGCTATAGCACAGATACGCAGTATTTT. As protein: CASSSSTSYSTDTQYF.

The table lists this clonotype with a few counts. The V gene is TRBV9, the J gene TRBJ1-3; 7 bases line up with TRBD1. CDR3 length: 15 amino acids. CDR1 SGDLS and CDR2 YYNGEE come from the germline V gene. The V segment lost 2 bases and the J segment 0 bases; nucleotides outside the gene matches: 2. The CDR3 is CASSVGTDSGNTIYF. CDR3 bases: TGTGCCAGCAGCGTTGGGACAGACTCTGGAAACACCATATATTTT.

V and J are TRBV27 and TRBJ2-5; 8 positions match TRBD1. CDR1 is MNHEY and CDR2 is SMNVEV in the germline V gene (reference sequence). This CDR3 has 15 residues. J lost 5 bases, V lost 5 bases, and 10 bases had no gene match. This chain's CDR3 is CASSERTGLVETQYF. DNA of the CDR3: TGTGCCAGCAGTGAAAGGACAGGGTTGGTGGAGACCCAGTACTTC.

The chain is built from TRBV3-1 and TRBJ1-6; D uncertain. Per the germline V gene, CDR1 is LGHDT and CDR2 is YNNKEL (reference sequence). The CDR3 runs to 14 residues. V dropped 1 base and J dropped 8 bases, with 9 bases sitting between them. CDR3: CASSQGQSHSPLHF. The CDR3, as DNA: TGTGCCAGCAGCCAAGGGCAAAGCCATTCACCCCTCCACTTT.

J is TRBJ2-3 and V is TRBV4-3, with 11 bases identical to TRBD2. Per germline, CDR1 LGHNA and CDR2 YSLEER. The trim removed 2 bases at V and 3 bases at J, leaving 7 bases unmatched. There are 17 residues in the CDR3. This CDR3 is CASSQWGLAGGTDTQYF. CDR3 nucleotide sequence: TGCGCCAGCAGCCAATGGGGGCTAGCGGGAGGAACAGATACGCAGTATTTT.

The chain is built from TRBV4-1 and TRBJ2-5; maybe TRBD2 (5 bases). Per the germline V gene, CDR1 is MGHRA and CDR2 is YSYEKL. The germline V and J ends were trimmed by 1 base and 2 bases, with 8 bases remaining between them. The CDR3 is 14 amino acids. The CDR3 reads CASSQGGGQETQYF. DNA for the CDR3: TGCGCCAGCAGCCAAGGAGGAGGTCAAGAGACCCAGTACTTC.

V usage is TRBV2 and J usage is TRBJ2-5; 8 bases map to TRBD2. CDR1 SNHLY and CDR2 FYNNEI come from the germline V gene. The CDR3 is 16 residues long. Germline trimming cut 1 base from V and 1 base from J; bases unmatched to any gene: 5. CDR3 loop: CASSEVGSGTQETQYF. The CDR3 DNA follows: TGTGCCAGCAGTGAAGTGGGTAGCGGGACCCAAGAGACCCAGTACTTC.

This clonotype was detected only a few times. The rearrangement joins TRBV29-1 to TRBJ1-1, with D maybe TRBD1 (6 bases). Germline V gene lookup returns CDR1 SQVTM and CDR2 ANQGSEA. The CDR3 is 12 residues long. The V and J ends lost 8 bases and 7 bases respectively, with 17 bases between them. CDR3 in amino acids: CSIGGGEIEAFF. CDR3 DNA: TGCAGCATCGGAGGGGGAGAAATTGAAGCTTTCTTT.

This clonotype has just a few counts. The chain combines TRBV4-2 with TRBJ1-2, with TRBD1 matching over 10 bases. This CDR3 has 17 residues. The ends lost 3 bases at V and 6 bases at J; junction bases unmatched: 13. The V gene's germline CDR1 is LGHNA and CDR2 YNFKEQ. The CDR3 DNA sequence: TGTGCCAGCAGCCATGCCGGGACAGGGGCTTTGGGGAATGGCTACACCTTC. Its protein is CASSHAGTGALGNGYTF.

The chain employs TRBV18 and TRBJ2-2; no clear D gene. The germline V gene has CDR1 KGHSH and CDR2 LQKENI. The CDR3 covers 14 residues. Trimming left V 4 bases short and J 4 bases short, with 10 bases between. The CDR3 loop reads CASSQTRITGELFF. CDR3 nucleotide sequence: TGTGCCAGCTCACAGACACGAATCACCGGGGAGCTGTTTTTT.

This clonotype was seen a handful of times. The rearrangement uses TRBV20-1 and TRBJ2-3; tentative D call: TRBD2 (6 bases). Looked up from germline, CDR1 is DFQATT and CDR2 is SNEGSKA (reference sequence). Trimming cost V 6 bases and J 3 bases, with 16 bases left between them. The CDR3 length is 14 residues. The CDR3 reads CSAPFGGGTDTQYF. CDR3 nucleotide sequence: TGCAGTGCCCCTTTCGGGGGAGGAACAGATACGCAGTATTTT.

V is TRBV5-1 and J is TRBJ2-7; D may be TRBD2 (6 bases). Germline lookup yields CDR1 SGHRS and CDR2 YFSETQ. The CDR3 contains 13 residues. V shed 3 bases and J shed 2 bases, with 9 bases lying between them. CDR3 nucleotide sequence: TGCGCCAGCAGCTGGGACTCAGCCTACGAGCAGTACTTC. As protein: CASSWDSAYEQYF.